The 17 T cell receptor beta chains below come from one sample, sequenced in a study of blood T cell repertoires in COVID-19. TCRdb's table, derived via immunoSEQ multiplex PCR, lists solely in-frame clones and lacks some. The data show over 200,000 clones, around 89% seen once. The sequencing input was PBMCs or T cells enriched from blood (not recorded which). The receptors derive from a young man who had recovered from COVID-19.

J is TRBJ1-1 and V is TRBV28, with a weak D call TRBD1 (6 bases). CDR3 size: 15 residues. Trimming took off 5 bases at V and 4 bases at J, with 17 bases between the two ends. Germline V gene data show CDR1 as MDHEN and CDR2 as SYDVKM. The CDR3 nucleotides read TGTGCCAGCAGTCTCCCTACAGGGTTGGGCACTGAAGCTTTCTTT. Translated: CASSLPTGLGTEAFF.

The chain couples TRBV6-5 to TRBJ2-3; the D is unclear. Germline CDR1 and CDR2: MNHEY and SVGAGI. CDR3 length equals 15 residues. The V end was cut by 8 bases, the J end by 2 bases, with 17 bases between. As DNA, the CDR3 is TGTGCCAGCGGTCGTCGAGATGGGCTCACAGATACGCAGTATTTT. Translating it yields CASGRRDGLTDTQYF.

This chain links TRBV4-2 with TRBJ2-7, with 12 nucleotides matching TRBD2. The germline V gene encodes CDR1 LGHNA and CDR2 YNFKEQ. This CDR3 is built from 16 residues. With V trimmed by 4 bases and J by 0 bases, 4 bases remained unmatched. CDR3 nucleotides: TGTGCCAGCAGCCGATCGGGACTAGCGGGCTCCTACGAGCAGTACTTC. This translates into CASSRSGLAGSYEQYF.

The chain joins TRBV6-2 or TRBV6-3 to TRBJ2-2, with D possibly matching TRBD1 (6 bases). CDR3 length: 16 residues. The germline CDR1 and CDR2 sequences are MNHEY and SVGEGT. The V and J ends lost 5 bases and 3 bases respectively, with 16 bases between them. Written as DNA, the CDR3 is TGTGCCAGCAGTCAACAGGGAATGGTGGACACCGGGGAGCTGTTTTTT. Encoded protein: CASSQQGMVDTGELFF.

This clone was counted a few times. The chain combines TRBV5-6 with TRBJ2-5; 10 bases line up with TRBD1. CDR1 SGHDT and CDR2 YYEEEE come from the germline V gene. The CDR3 loop spans 15 amino acids. Germline trimming cut 4 bases from V and 3 bases from J; bases unmatched to any gene: 6. Here the CDR3 DNA reads TGTGCCAGCAGCCCTGGACAGGGGGAAGAAGAGACCCAGTACTTC. Protein product: CASSPGQGEEETQYF.

This sequence joins TRBV3-1 (or the pseudogene TRBV3-2) and TRBJ2-7, with 7 bases lining up with TRBD1. The CDR3 sequence is 14 residues long. The germline CDR1 and CDR2 sequences are LGHDT and YNNKEL (reference sequence). V trimming: 6 bases; J trimming: 1 base; junction bases outside the gene matches: 6. The CDR3 DNA reads TGTGCCAGCAGGTCGACAGGGCCTTCCTACGAGCAGTACTTC. It specifies CASRSTGPSYEQYF.

This clone was counted once. J is TRBJ2-1 and V is TRBV5-4; a possible D gene is TRBD1 (6 bases). The V gene's germline CDR1 is SGHNT and CDR2 YYREEE (reference sequence). This CDR3 has 14 amino acids. Trimming shortened V by 4 bases and J by 4 bases, and 12 bases separated the two germline ends. CDR3 coding DNA: TGTGCCAGCAGCCCTGCAGGGGCATACAATGAGCAGTTCTTC. Residues: CASSPAGAYNEQFF. Complete variable domain (other parts from reference TRBV5-4 and TRBJ2-1): ETGVTQSPTHLIKTRGQQVTLRCSSQSGHNTVSWYQQALGQGPQFIFQYYREEENGRGNFPPRFSGLQFPNYSSELNVNALELDDSALYLCASSPAGAYNEQFFGPGTRLTVL.

This clone was recorded many times. The gene calls are TRBV2 and TRBJ2-7; TRBD2 matches 11 bases. The V and J ends lost 7 bases and 4 bases, in that order; junction bases with no gene match: 6. CDR1 is SNHLY, CDR2 FYNNEI, per germline. This CDR3 is 14 amino acids long. The CDR3 loop is CASMVSGGAYEQYF. CDR3 nucleotide sequence: TGTGCCAGCATGGTTAGCGGGGGGGCTTACGAGCAGTACTTC.

This chain uses TRBV3-1 (or the pseudogene TRBV3-2) with TRBJ1-1, with TRBD1 as a possible D gene (5 bases). Germline V CDR1 and CDR2: LGHDT, YNNKEL (reference sequence). This CDR3 is 15 amino acids long. V shed 4 bases and J shed 3 bases, with 15 bases lying between them. CDR3: CASSRRQEGHTEAFF. As DNA, the CDR3 is TGTGCCAGCAGCCGCCGGCAGGAGGGGCACACTGAAGCTTTCTTT.

The rearrangement links TRBV27 to TRBJ2-1, with 7 bases identical to TRBD2. V dropped 2 bases and J dropped 2; count of bases not matched to a gene: 3. Germline CDR1 is MNHEY and CDR2 is SMNVEV (reference sequence). CDR3 size: 15 residues. The CDR3: CASSLGLAAYNEQFF. For the CDR3, the DNA is TGTGCCAGCAGTTTAGGGCTAGCGGCCTACAATGAGCAGTTCTTC.

This clone has only a few counts. In nucleotides, the CDR3 is TGTGCCAGCAGTTACTCGGGGGCGACTAATGAAAAACTGTTTTTT. Protein: CASSYSGATNEKLFF. The chain joins TRBV6-5 to TRBJ1-4; a weak D match, TRBD1 (6 bases). The CDR3 totals 15 residues. Germline V gene data show CDR1 as MNHEY and CDR2 as SVGAGI. The V end was cut by 0 bases, the J end by 2 bases, with 7 bases between.

In this sample, this clone turned up once. The V call is TRBV2, the J call TRBJ1-3, with TRBD1 as a possible D gene (5 bases). CDR1 and CDR2 from the germline V gene are SNHLY and FYNNEI. The CDR3 covers 13 residues. V lost 2 bases and J lost 9, with 11 bases in between. The CDR3 DNA sequence: TGTGCCAGCAGTGAACTGGGGCTCCCCACCATATATTTT. Amino acid sequence: CASSELGLPTIYF.

This clone was picked up a small number of times. The gene calls are TRBV2 and TRBJ1-1, with a weak D call TRBD1 (6 bases). Deletions cut 6 bases from V and 0 bases from J, with 14 bases between. CDR3 length equals 15 residues. Germline values: CDR1 SNHLY, CDR2 FYNNEI. CDR3 loop: CASRPNRDVNTEAFF. CDR3 in DNA: TGTGCCAGCAGACCAAACAGGGACGTGAACACTGAAGCTTTCTTT.

V is TRBV11-2 and J is TRBJ2-7; 11 nucleotides match TRBD2. CDR1 SGHAT and CDR2 FQNNGV come from the germline V gene. This CDR3 is built from 17 residues. Losses at the gene ends were 6 bases for V and 0 bases for J; bases not matched to a gene: 10. CDR3 amino acids: CASRSPWTSGSSYEQYF. DNA for the CDR3: TGTGCCAGCAGATCTCCCTGGACTAGCGGGTCCTCCTACGAGCAGTACTTC.

This clone was seen a single time. V is TRBV29-1 and J is TRBJ2-7; 7 bases align to TRBD1. CDR3 length: 11 residues. After removal of 5 bases from V and 7 bases from J, the junction contained 5 bases not matched to a gene. From germline, CDR1 is SQVTM and CDR2 ANQGSEA. The DNA of the CDR3 is TGCAGCGTTCTTACAGGGGAGGAGCAGTACTTC. Its protein is CSVLTGEEQYF.

The chain joins TRBV18 to TRBJ2-2; TRBD2 matches at 9 bases. Germline CDR1 and CDR2: KGHSH and LQKENI. The CDR3 covers 20 residues. J lost 4 bases, V lost 1 base, and 16 bases had no gene match. The CDR3 bases are TGTGCCAGCTCACCACTGCGGCAAGGAAGACTAGCGGACTTCACCGGGGAGCTGTTTTTT. Its protein product is CASSPLRQGRLADFTGELFF.

This rearrangement joins TRBV6-5 to TRBJ1-5; D gene uncertain. The V end was cut by 5 bases, the J end by 5 bases, with 16 bases between. This CDR3 has 15 amino acids. Germline lookup yields CDR1 MNHEY and CDR2 SVGAGI. The chain's CDR3 is CASSLDGGNYQPQHF. CDR3 nucleotides: TGTGCCAGCAGTCTGGACGGAGGGAATTATCAGCCCCAGCATTTT.